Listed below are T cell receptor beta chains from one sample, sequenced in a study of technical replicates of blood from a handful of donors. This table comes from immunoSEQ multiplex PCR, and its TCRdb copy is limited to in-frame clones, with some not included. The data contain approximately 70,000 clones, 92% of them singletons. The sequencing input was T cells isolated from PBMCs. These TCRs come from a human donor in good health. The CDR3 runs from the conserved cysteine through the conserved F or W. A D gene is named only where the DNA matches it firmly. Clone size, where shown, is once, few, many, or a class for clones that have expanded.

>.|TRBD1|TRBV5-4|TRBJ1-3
TGTGCCAGCAGCTTGACAGGGGTAGGAAACACCATATATTTT
CASSLTGVGNTIYF
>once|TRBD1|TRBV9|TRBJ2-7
TGTGCCAGCAGCGTGATGGGACAGGGCTACGAGCAGTACTTC
CASSVMGQGYEQYF
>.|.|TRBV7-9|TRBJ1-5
TGTGCCAGCAGCCAATGGGATTTCCAGGGGAGCAATCAGCCCCAGCATTTT
CASSQWDFQGSNQPQHF
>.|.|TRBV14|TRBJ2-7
TGTGCCAGCAGCCGGCAGAGGGCTTCCTACGAGCAGTACTTC
CASSRQRASYEQYF
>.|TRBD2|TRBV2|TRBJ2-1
TGTGCCAGCAGGACTAGCGGGAGTTCCTATGAGCAGTTCTTC
CASRTSGSSYEQFF
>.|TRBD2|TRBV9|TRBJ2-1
TGTGCCAGCAGCGGGAAACTAGCGGCACTTTACAATGAGCAGTTCTTC
CASSGKLAALYNEQFF
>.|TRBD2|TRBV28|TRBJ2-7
TGTGCCAGCAGTTTGCGGGGGGGCTCCTACGAGCAGTACTTC
CASSLRGGSYEQYF
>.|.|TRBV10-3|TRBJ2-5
TGTGCCATCAGTGAGCTAGGAGGAGGGGAGACCCAGTACTTC
CAISELGGGETQYF
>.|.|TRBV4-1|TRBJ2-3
TGCGCCAGCAGTTCTTTAGTGGAGAGTAGCACAGATACGCAGTATTTT
CASSSLVESSTDTQYF
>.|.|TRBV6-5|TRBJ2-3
TGTGCCAGCGGGAAAACGGGAGTGAGGACAGATACGCAGTATTTT
CASGKTGVRTDTQYF
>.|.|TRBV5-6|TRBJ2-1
TGTGCCAGTATTCAGGACACGACGTCGGGTGAGCAGTTCTTC
CASIQDTTSGEQFF
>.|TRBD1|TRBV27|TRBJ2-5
TGTGCCAGCTATGGACAGGGAGAGACCCAGTACTTC
CASYGQGETQYF
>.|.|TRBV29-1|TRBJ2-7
TGCAGCGTTGGGTCCCGCGGGATCTCCTACGAGCAGTACTTC
CSVGSRGISYEQYF
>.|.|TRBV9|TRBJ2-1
TGTGCCAGCAGCGTAGAGGAGTCCTACAATGAGCAGTTCTTC
CASSVEESYNEQFF
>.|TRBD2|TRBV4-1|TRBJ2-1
TGCGCCAGCAGCTATGGTTATTCCGGGACTACGATCTTC
CASSYGYSGTTIF
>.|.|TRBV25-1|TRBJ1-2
TGTGCCAGCAGTGCCGGGGTTTTTGGCTACACCTTC
CASSAGVFGYTF
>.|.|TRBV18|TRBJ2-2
TGTGCCAGCTCACCATCGGAGAAGATGAACACCGGGGAGCTGTTTTTT
CASSPSEKMNTGELFF
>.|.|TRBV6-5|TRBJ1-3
TGTGCCAGCAGTACGGGACTGATCTCTGGAAACACCATATATTTT
CASSTGLISGNTIYF
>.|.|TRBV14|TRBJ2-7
TGTGCCAGCAGCCCCCTTGATGGGGGGAGTGGGAATAGGCAGTACTTC
CASSPLDGGSGNRQYF
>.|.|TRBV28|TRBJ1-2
TGTGCCAGCACCAGTTTGGGGGGGGCGCACGGCTACACCTTC
CASTSLGGAHGYTF
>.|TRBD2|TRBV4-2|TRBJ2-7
TGTGCCAGCAGCCACAGGACTAGCGGGTACGAGCAGTACTTC
CASSHRTSGYEQYF
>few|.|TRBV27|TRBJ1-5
TGTGCCAGCAGTTTGAGGGATAGCAATCAGCCCCAGCATTTT
CASSLRDSNQPQHF
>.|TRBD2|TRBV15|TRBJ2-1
TGTGCCACCAGCAGAGCGCTATCTGATTTAGCGGGAGTGGATGAGCAGTTCTTC
CATSRALSDLAGVDEQFF
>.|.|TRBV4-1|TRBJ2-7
TGCGCCAGCAGCCAAGATGTCAGGGCCCGGGAGTACTTC
CASSQDVRAREYF
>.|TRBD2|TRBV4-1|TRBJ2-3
TGCGCCAGCAGCCAGGGACTAGCGGGAGGGAGAGATACGCAGTATTTT
CASSQGLAGGRDTQYF
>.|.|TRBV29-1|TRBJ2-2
TGCAGCGTTGGCCCGGGCACCGGGGAGCTGTTTTTT
CSVGPGTGELFF
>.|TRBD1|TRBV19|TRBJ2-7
TGTGCCAGTAGCGAAGGGGGCGCCTACGAGCAGTACTTC
CASSEGGAYEQYF
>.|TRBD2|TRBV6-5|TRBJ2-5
TGTGCCAGCAGTTACTCGGGCCTAGCGGGAGGGAAGACCCAGTACTTC
CASSYSGLAGGKTQYF
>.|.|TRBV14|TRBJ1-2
TGTGCCAGCAGCCAAGACAGGGGAAGAGGCTACACCTTC
CASSQDRGRGYTF
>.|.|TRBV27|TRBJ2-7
TGTGCCAGCAGTTTAGGGCCTAACTACGAGCAGTACTTC
CASSLGPNYEQYF
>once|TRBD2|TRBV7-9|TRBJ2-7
TGTGCCAGCAGTTTAAGACTAGCGCCTAGCTACGAGCAGTACTTC
CASSLRLAPSYEQYF
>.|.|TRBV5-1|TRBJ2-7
TGCGCCAGCAGCTTAATTGTCAGCTACGAGCAGTACTTC
CASSLIVSYEQYF
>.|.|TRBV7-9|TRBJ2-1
TGTGCCAGCACCGACTTCCCCTCCTACAATGAGCAGTTCTTC
CASTDFPSYNEQFF
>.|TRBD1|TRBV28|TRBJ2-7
TGTGCCATTCAGGACAGGGCCTACGAGCAGTACTTC
CAIQDRAYEQYF